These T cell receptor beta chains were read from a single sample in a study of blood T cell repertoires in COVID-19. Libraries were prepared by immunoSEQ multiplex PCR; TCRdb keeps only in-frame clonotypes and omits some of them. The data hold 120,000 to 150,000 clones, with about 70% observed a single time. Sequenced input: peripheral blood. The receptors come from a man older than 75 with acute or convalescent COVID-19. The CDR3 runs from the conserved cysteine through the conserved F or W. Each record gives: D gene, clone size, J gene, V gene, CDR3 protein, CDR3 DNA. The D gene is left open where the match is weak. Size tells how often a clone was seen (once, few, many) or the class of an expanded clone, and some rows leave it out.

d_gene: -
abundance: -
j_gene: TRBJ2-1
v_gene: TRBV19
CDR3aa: CASSMRVSNGDNEQFF
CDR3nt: TGTGCCAGTAGTATGAGGGTCTCGAACGGGGACAATGAGCAGTTCTTC

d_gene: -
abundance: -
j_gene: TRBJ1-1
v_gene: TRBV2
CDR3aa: CATTQAGGTEAFF
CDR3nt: TGTGCCACCACCCAAGCCGGGGGCACTGAAGCTTTCTTT

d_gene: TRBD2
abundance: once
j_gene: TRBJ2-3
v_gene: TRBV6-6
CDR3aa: CASSLDGGGGTDTQYF
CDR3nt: TGTGCCAGCAGTCTCGATGGCGGGGGGGGCACAGATACGCAGTATTTT

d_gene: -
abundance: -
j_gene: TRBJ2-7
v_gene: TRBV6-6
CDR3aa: CASSYSQDYEQYF
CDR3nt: TGTGCCAGCAGTTACTCACAGGACTACGAGCAGTACTTC

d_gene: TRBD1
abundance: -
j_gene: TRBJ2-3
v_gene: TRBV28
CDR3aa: CASSPTGIRTDTQYF
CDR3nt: TGTGCCAGCAGTCCGACAGGGATCCGCACAGATACGCAGTATTTT

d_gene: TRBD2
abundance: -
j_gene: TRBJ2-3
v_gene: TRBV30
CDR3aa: CAWRGGASGLTDTQYF
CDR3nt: TGTGCCTGGAGGGGGGGGGCTAGCGGGCTCACAGATACGCAGTATTTT

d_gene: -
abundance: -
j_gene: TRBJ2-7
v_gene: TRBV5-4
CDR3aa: CASSLAQGRVIEQYF
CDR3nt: TGTGCCAGCAGCTTGGCCCAGGGGAGGGTAATCGAGCAGTACTTC

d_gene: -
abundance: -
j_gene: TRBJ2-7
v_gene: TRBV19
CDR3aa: CASSVGGEQYF
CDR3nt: TGTGCCAGTAGCGTGGGGGGAGAGCAGTACTTC

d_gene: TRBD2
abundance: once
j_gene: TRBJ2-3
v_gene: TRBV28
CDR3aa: CASTPAGGTDTQYF
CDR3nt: TGTGCCAGCACCCCGGCGGGGGGCACAGATACGCAGTATTTT

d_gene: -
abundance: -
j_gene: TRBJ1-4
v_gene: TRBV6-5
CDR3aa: CASSYSGGLTGEKLFF
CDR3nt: TGTGCCAGCAGTTACTCGGGGGGTTTAACTGGTGAAAAACTGTTTTTT

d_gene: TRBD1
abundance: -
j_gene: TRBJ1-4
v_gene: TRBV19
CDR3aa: CASRDRSPFGPNEKLFF
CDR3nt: TGTGCCAGTAGGGACAGGTCTCCTTTTGGCCCTAATGAAAAACTGTTTTTT

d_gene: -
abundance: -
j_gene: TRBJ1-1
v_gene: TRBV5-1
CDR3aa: CASTQGGRSEAFF
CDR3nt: TGCGCCAGCACCCAAGGAGGGCGCTCTGAAGCTTTCTTT

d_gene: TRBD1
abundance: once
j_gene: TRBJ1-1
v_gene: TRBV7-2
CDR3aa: CASSLDRGGEAFF
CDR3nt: TGTGCCAGCAGCTTAGACAGGGGCGGAGAAGCTTTCTTT

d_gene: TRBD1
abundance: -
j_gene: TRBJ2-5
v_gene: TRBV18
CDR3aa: CASSPPQGARETQYF
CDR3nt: TGTGCCAGCTCACCACCCCAGGGGGCGCGGGAGACCCAGTACTTC

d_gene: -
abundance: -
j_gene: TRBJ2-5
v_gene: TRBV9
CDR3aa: CASSVAPRQSQETQYF
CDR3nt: TGTGCCAGCAGCGTAGCCCCTAGACAGAGCCAAGAGACCCAGTACTTC

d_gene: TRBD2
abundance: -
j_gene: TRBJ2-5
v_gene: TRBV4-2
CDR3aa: CASSQDSGGWVTQYF
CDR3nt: TGTGCCAGCAGCCAAGATAGCGGGGGCTGGGTGACCCAGTACTTC

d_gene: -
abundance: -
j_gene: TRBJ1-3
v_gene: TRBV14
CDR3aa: CASSQDLGQLPTSGNTIYF
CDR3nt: TGTGCCAGCAGCCAAGATCTAGGACAACTTCCGACCTCTGGAAACACCATATATTTT

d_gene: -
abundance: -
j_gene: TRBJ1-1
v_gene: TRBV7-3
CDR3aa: CASSRGPGTEAFF
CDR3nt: TGTGCCAGCAGCCGCGGGCCGGGCACTGAAGCTTTCTTT

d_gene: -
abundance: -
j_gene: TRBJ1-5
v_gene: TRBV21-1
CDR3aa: CASSKEDRMTANQPQHF
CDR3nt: TGTGCCAGCAGCAAAGAAGACAGAATGACCGCCAATCAGCCCCAGCATTTT

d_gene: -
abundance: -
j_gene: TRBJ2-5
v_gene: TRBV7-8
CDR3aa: CASSGDGPGGETQYF
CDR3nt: TGTGCCAGCAGCGGGGACGGGCCCGGGGGAGAGACCCAGTACTTC

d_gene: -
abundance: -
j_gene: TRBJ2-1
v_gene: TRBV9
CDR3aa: CASSKEGRGLYNEQFF
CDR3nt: TGTGCCAGCAGCAAAGAGGGCAGGGGCCTCTACAATGAGCAGTTCTTC

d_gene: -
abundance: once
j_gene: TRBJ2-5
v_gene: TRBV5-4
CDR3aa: CASSASPGSQETQYF
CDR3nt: TGTGCCAGCAGCGCCAGCCCCGGGTCCCAAGAGACCCAGTACTTC

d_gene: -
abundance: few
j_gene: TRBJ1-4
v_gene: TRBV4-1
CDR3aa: CASSPREVGEKLFF
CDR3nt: TGCGCCAGCAGCCCACGGGAGGTCGGTGAAAAACTGTTTTTT

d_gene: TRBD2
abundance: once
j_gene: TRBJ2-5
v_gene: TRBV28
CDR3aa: CASSSAGGGREETQYF
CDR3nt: TGTGCCAGTTCCTCTGCGGGGGGGGGCCGTGAAGAGACCCAGTACTTC

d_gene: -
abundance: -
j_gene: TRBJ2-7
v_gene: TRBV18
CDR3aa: CASSPQEGMGEQYF
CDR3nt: TGTGCCAGCTCACCACAGGAGGGAATGGGCGAGCAGTACTTC

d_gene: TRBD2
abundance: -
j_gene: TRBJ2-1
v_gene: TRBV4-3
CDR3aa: CASSPSGDYNEQFF
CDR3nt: TGCGCCAGCAGTCCTAGCGGGGACTACAATGAGCAGTTCTTC

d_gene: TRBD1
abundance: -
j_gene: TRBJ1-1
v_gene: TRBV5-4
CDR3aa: CASSPRGQANTEAFF
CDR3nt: TGTGCCAGCAGCCCACGGGGACAGGCGAACACTGAAGCTTTCTTT

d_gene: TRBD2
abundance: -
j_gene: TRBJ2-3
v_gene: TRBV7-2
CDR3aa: CASSLEGRGMGSQYF
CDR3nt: TGTGCCAGCAGCTTAGAGGGGCGGGGGATGGGTTCGCAGTATTTT

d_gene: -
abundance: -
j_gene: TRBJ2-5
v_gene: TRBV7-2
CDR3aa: CASSLRIGSMETQYF
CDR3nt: TGTGCCAGCAGCTTACGTATCGGGTCAATGGAGACCCAGTACTTC